This TCR beta chain was obtained from a study of shared clonotypes between healthy human individuals. The CDR3 length is 19 residues. Germline values: CDR1 SGHTA, CDR2 FQGNSA. The junction had 13 bases not matched to a gene; V was cut back by 1 base and J by 4 bases. Measured with immunoSEQ multiplex PCR; TCRdb has only the in-frame clones, and not every one. Seen here are about 380,000 clones, about 96% observed once, and the top ten hold around 0.32%. The clonotype originates from a man aged 25 to 45 in good health. This chain connects TRBV7-2 to TRBJ2-7, with 13 bases fitting TRBD2. Sequencing was performed on memory CD8+ T cells sorted from blood. Regarding subset: CD45RO+ cells pooled with CCR7-negative TemRA cells. The CDR3 here is CASSLGGLAGEIPLYEQYF. The CDR3 DNA is TGTGCCAGCAGCTTAGGAGGACTAGCGGGAGAGATCCCACTTTACGAGCAGTACTTC.